This entry is about one TCR beta chain. Distinct nucleotide sequences in the sample also encode this CDR3. The sample comes from a study of blood T cell repertoires in COVID-19. Produced via immunoSEQ multiplex PCR; TCRdb's table is partial and in-frame only. The sample holds about 430,000 clones; about 90% are singletons and the top ten take 0.65% to 1%. Germline assignment: CDR1 MNHEY and CDR2 SMNVEV (reference sequence). This CDR3 is 12 amino acids long. Trimming left V 5 bases short and J 6 bases short, with 8 bases between. The chain couples TRBV27 to TRBJ2-1, with a weak D call TRBD1 (6 bases). The sequenced sample consisted of peripheral blood. This TCR came from a man aged 18 to 30 with COVID-19, enrolled during active disease. The CDR3 DNA is TGTGCCAGCAGTACGACAGGCAATGAGCAGTTCTTC. Translation gives CASSTTGNEQFF.